The 10 T cell receptor beta chains listed next were all sequenced from one sample in a study of blood T cell repertoires in COVID-19. Libraries were prepared by immunoSEQ multiplex PCR; TCRdb keeps only in-frame clonotypes and omits some of them. The sample comprises about 160,000 clones, roughly 80% of which are singletons, and 6.5% to 8.5% rests with the top ten. Sequencing was done on a sample of peripheral blood. Receptors were obtained from a woman aged 40-49 years with COVID-19, enrolled during active disease.

The chain has TRBV4-1 and TRBJ2-3; 7 bases map to TRBD2. Germline V gene lookup returns CDR1 MGHRA and CDR2 YSYEKL. The trim removed 3 bases at V and 4 bases at J, leaving 10 bases unmatched. The CDR3 spans 16 residues. The CDR3 sequence: CASSQRGAGSADTQYF. The CDR3, as DNA: TGCGCCAGCAGCCAGAGGGGAGCGGGATCTGCAGATACGCAGTATTTT.

This clone was picked up one time. The CDR3 reads CASSVDQGHGYTF. CDR3 DNA sequence: TGTGCCAGCAGCGTTGACCAGGGGCATGGCTACACCTTC. The rearrangement uses TRBV9 and TRBJ1-2; perhaps TRBD1 as D (6 bases). CDR3 length: 13 residues. With 2 bases removed from V and 6 bases from J, the gap between germline ends came to 11 bases. Germline V CDR1 and CDR2: SGDLS, YYNGEE.

This chain connects TRBV6-5 to TRBJ1-2, with 10 bases that match TRBD1. From germline, CDR1 is MNHEY and CDR2 SVGAGI. The CDR3 sequence is 14 residues long. V was clipped by 10 bases and J by 1 base; unmatched bases: 6. The CDR3 DNA sequence: TGTGCCACACGGACAGGGGGAAATAACTATGGCTACACCTTC. Encoded protein: CATRTGGNNYGYTF.

This clone has just one count. The gene calls are TRBV28 and TRBJ2-7; 8 nucleotides line up with TRBD2. Germline values: CDR1 MDHEN, CDR2 SYDVKM. The CDR3 totals 16 residues. The ends lost 6 bases at V and 3 bases at J; junction bases unmatched: 13. The CDR3 DNA reads TGTGCCAGCAGGCCGGGACTAGTCAATCCCCACTACGAGCAGTACTTC. Its translation is CASRPGLVNPHYEQYF.

A few counts support this clone. The chain links TRBV29-1 to TRBJ1-1; 8 bases align to TRBD1. The CDR3 sequence is 13 residues long. V was clipped by 2 bases and J by 8 bases; unmatched bases: 7. The germline V gene encodes CDR1 SQVTM and CDR2 ANQGSEA. CDR3 nucleotide sequence: TGCAGCGTTGAATGGGCCCGGACAGGGGAAGCTTTCTTT. Translated: CSVEWARTGEAFF.

Only one count was recorded for this clone. V is TRBV6-6 and J is TRBJ1-2; D remains unclear. The V and J ends lost 10 bases and 4 bases respectively, with 22 bases between them. The germline gives CDR1 MNHNY, CDR2 SVGAGI (reference sequence). The CDR3 extends over 15 amino acids. CDR3 coding DNA: TGTGCCACCAAGGTGGGCGGAGGTCTTGGCTATGGCTACACCTTC. It is translated as CATKVGGGLGYGYTF.

This clone appeared a few times. The V gene is TRBV7-9, the J gene TRBJ1-6; D call uncertain. The V end was cut by 7 bases, the J end by 8 bases, with 12 bases between. CDR1 SEHNR and CDR2 FQNEAQ come from the germline V gene (reference sequence). This CDR3 is built from 13 residues. The CDR3 DNA follows: TGTGCCAGCACCCCAAGCGGGCATTCACCCCTCCACTTT. It is translated as CASTPSGHSPLHF.

V gene TRBV7-6 combines with J gene TRBJ2-2; 12 bases align to TRBD2. Germline loops: CDR1 SGHVS, CDR2 FNYEAQ. CDR3 size: 15 residues. J lost 5 bases, V lost 5 bases, and 3 bases had no gene match. Here the CDR3 DNA reads TGTGCCAGCAGCGGACTAGCGGGAACTACCGGGGAGCTGTTTTTT. Translated: CASSGLAGTTGELFF.

The chain has TRBV28 and TRBJ2-7; no reliable D call. Germline V gene sequence: CDR1 MDHEN, CDR2 SYDVKM. The length of the CDR3 is 13 residues. Trimming pared 6 bases from V and 2 bases from J, leaving 11 bases between. The chain's CDR3 is CASRRWSPYEQYF. CDR3 nucleotide sequence: TGTGCCAGCAGGAGATGGTCGCCCTACGAGCAGTACTTC. Using reference TRBV28 and TRBJ2-7 for the parts outside the CDR3, the full variable domain is DVKVTQSSRYLVKRTGEKVFLECVQDMDHENMFWYRQDPGLGLRLIYFSYDVKMKEKGDIPEGYSVSREKKERFSLILESASTNQTSMYLCASRRWSPYEQYFGPGTRLTVT.

V gene TRBV7-3 combines with J gene TRBJ2-2; a possible D gene is TRBD2 (6 bases). V was trimmed by 3 bases and J by 1 base, leaving 12 bases between them. Germline-derived CDR1 and CDR2 are SGHTA and FQGTGA. This CDR3 contains 16 residues. CDR3 sequence (DNA): TGTGCCAGCAGCTTGACCGGGACTGGGAACACCGGGGAGCTGTTTTTT. Its translation: CASSLTGTGNTGELFF.